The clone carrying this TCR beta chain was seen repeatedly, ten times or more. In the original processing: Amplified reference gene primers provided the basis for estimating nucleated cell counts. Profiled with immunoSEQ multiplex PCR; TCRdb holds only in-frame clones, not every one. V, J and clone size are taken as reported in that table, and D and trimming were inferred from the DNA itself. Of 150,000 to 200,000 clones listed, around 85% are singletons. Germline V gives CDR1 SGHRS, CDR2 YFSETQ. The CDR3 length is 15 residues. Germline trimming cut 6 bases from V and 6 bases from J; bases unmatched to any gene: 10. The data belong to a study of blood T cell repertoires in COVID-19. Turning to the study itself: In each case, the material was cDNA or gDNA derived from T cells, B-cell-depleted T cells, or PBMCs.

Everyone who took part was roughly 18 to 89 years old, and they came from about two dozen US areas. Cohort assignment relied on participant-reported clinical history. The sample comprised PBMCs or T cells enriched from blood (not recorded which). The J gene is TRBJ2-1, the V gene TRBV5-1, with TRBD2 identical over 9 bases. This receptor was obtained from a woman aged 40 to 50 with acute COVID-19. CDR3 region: CASTWGGRVSNEQFF. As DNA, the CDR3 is TGCGCCAGCACCTGGGGCGGGAGGGTTAGCAATGAGCAGTTCTTC.